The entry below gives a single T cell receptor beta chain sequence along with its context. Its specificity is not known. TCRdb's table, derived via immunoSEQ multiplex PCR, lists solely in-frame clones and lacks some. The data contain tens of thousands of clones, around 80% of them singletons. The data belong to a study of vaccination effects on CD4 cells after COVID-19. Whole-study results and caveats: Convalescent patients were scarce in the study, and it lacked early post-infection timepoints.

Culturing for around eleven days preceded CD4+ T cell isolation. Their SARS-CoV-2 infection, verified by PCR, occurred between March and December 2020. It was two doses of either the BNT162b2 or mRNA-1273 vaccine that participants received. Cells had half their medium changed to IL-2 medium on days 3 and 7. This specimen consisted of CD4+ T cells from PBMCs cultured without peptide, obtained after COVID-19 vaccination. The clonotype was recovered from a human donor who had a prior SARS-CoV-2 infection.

The CDR3 reads CASSRTVNYGYTF. Written as DNA, the CDR3 is TGTGCCAGTAGTAGGACAGTAAACTATGGCTACACCTTC. The chain uses TRBV19 and TRBJ1-2; a possible D gene is TRBD1 (6 bases). The CDR3 runs 13 residues. The V end lost 4 bases, the J end lost 2 bases, and 8 bases lay between the germline ends. The germline CDR1 and CDR2 sequences are LNHDA and SQIVND (reference sequence).